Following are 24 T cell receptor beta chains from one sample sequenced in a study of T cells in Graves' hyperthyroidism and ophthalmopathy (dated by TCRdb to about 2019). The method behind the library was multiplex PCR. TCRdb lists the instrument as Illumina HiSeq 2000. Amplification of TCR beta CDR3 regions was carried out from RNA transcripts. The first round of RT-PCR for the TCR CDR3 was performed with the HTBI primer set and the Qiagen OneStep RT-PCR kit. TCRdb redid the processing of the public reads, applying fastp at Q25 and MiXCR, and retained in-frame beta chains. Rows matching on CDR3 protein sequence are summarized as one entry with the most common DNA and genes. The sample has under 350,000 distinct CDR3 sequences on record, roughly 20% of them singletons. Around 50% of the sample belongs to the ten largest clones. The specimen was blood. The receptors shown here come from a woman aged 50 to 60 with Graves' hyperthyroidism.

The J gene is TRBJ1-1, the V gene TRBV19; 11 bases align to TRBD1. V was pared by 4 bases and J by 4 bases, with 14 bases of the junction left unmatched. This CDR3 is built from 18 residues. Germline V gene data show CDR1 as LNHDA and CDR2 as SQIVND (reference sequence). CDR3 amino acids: CASSRTLGPGQGVTEAFF. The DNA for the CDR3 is TGTGCCAGTAGTAGGACCCTAGGACCGGGACAGGGGGTCACTGAAGCTTTCTTT.

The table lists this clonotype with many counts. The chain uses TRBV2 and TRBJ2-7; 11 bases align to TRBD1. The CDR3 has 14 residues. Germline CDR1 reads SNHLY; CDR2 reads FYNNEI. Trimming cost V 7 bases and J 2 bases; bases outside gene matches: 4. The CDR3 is CASTKDRGPYEQYF. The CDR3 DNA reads TGTGCCAGCACCAAGGACAGGGGGCCCTACGAGCAGTACTTC. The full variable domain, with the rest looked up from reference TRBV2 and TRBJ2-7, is EPEVTQTPSHQVTQMGQEVILRCVPISNHLYFYWYRQILGQKVEFLVSFYNNEISEKSEIFDDQFSVERPDGSNFTLKIRSTKLEDSAMYFCASTKDRGPYEQYFGPGTRLTVT.

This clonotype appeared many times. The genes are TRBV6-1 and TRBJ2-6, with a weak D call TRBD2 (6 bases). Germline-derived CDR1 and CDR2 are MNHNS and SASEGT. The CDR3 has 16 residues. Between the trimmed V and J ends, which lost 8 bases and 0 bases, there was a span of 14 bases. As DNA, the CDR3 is TGTGCCAGCTGGGGGGAACAGCACTCTGGGGCCAACGTCCTGACTTTC. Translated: CASWGEQHSGANVLTF.

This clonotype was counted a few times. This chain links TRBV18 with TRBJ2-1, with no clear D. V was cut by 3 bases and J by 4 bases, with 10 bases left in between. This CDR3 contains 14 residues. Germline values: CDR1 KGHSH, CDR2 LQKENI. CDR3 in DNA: TGTGCCAGCTCACCCCTTTTGGAGTACAATGAGCAGTTCTTC. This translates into CASSPLLEYNEQFF. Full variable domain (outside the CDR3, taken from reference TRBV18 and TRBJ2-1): NAGVMQNPRHLVRRRGQEARLRCSPMKGHSHVYWYRQLPEEGLKFMVYLQKENIIDESGMPKERFSAEFPKEGPSILRIQQVVRGDSAAYFCASSPLLEYNEQFFGPGTRLTVL.

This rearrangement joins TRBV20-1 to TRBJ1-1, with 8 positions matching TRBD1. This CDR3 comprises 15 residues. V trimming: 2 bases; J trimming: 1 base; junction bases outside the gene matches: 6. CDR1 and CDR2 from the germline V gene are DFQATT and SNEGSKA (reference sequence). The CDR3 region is CSARNSGQGNTEAFF. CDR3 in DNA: TGCAGTGCTAGAAACTCCGGACAGGGGAACACTGAAGCTTTCTTT.

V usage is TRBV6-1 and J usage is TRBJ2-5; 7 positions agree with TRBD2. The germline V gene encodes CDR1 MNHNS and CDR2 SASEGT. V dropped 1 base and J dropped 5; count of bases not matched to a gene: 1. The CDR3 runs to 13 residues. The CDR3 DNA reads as TGTGCCAGCAGTGAAGAGGGAGGGGAGACCCAGTACTTC. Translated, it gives CASSEEGGETQYF.

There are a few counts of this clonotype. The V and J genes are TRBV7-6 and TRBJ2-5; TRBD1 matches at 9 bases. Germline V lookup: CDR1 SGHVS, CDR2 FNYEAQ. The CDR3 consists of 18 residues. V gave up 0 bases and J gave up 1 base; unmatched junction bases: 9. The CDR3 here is CASSLAPPGQGRQETQYF. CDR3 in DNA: TGTGCCAGCAGCTTAGCTCCGCCGGGACAGGGACGCCAAGAGACCCAGTACTTC.

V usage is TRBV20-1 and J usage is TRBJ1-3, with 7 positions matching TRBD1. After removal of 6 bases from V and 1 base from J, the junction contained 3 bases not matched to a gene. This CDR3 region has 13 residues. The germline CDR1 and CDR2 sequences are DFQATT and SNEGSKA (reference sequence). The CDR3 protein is CSAPDRSGNTIYF. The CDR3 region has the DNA TGCAGTGCCCCGGACAGGTCTGGAAACACCATATATTTT.

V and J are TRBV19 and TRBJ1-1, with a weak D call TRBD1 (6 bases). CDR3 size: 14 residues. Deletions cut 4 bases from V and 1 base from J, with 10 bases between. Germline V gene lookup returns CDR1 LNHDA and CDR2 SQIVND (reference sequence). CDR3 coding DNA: TGTGCCAGTAGTAGGACAGCCCGGAACACTGAAGCTTTCTTT. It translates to CASSRTARNTEAFF. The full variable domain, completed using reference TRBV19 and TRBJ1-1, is DGGITQSPKYLFRKEGQNVTLSCEQNLNHDAMYWYRQDPGQGLRLIYYSQIVNDFQKGDIAEGYSVSREKKESFPLTVTSAQKNPTAFYLCASSRTARNTEAFFGQGTRLTVV.

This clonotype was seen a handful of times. CDR3 bases: TGTGCCAGTAGTGGGGGGGACAGCTGGAACACTGAAGCTTTCTTT. This translates into CASSGGDSWNTEAFF. This sequence joins TRBV19 and TRBJ1-1; 7 positions agree with TRBD1. The V gene's germline CDR1 is LNHDA and CDR2 SQIVND (reference sequence). The junction had 7 bases not matched to a gene; V was cut back by 5 bases and J by 1 base. The CDR3 is 15 amino acids.

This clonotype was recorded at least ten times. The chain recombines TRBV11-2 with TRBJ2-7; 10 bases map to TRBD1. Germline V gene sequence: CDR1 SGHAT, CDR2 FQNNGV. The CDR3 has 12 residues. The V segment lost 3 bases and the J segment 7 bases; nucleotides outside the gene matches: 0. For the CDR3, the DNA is TGTGCCAGCAGCTTGGGACAGGGGGAGCAGTACTTC. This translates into CASSLGQGEQYF.

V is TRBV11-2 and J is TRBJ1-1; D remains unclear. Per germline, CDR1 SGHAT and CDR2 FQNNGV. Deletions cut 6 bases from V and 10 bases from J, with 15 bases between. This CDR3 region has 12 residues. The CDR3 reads CASRRTPPRAFF. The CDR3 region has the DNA TGTGCCAGCAGGCGAACCCCCCCGCGAGCTTTCTTT. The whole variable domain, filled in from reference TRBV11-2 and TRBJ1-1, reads EAGVAQSPRYKIIEKRQSVAFWCNPISGHATLYWYQQILGQGPKLLIQFQNNGVVDDSQLPKDRFSAERLKGVDSTLKIQPAKLEDSAVYLCASRRTPPRAFFGQGTRLTVV.

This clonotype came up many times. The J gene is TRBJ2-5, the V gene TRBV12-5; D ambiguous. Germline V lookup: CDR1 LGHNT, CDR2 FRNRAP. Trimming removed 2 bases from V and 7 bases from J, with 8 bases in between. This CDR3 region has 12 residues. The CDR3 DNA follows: TGTGCTAGTGGTTTGCTAGGCGGGACCCAGTACTTC. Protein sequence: CASGLLGGTQYF.

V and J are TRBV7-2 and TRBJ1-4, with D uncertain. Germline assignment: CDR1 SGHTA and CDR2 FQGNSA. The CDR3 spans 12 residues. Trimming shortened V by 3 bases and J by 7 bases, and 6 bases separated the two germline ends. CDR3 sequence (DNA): TGTGCCAGCAGCTTGTCTAGTGAAAAACTGTTTTTT. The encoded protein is CASSLSSEKLFF.

The CDR3 coding sequence is TGTGCCAGCAAAAGACCCGTGACCGCGGTCGTAGGCACTGAAGCTTTCTTT. Residues: CASKRPVTAVVGTEAFF. The chain is built from TRBV7-9 and TRBJ1-1, with unresolved D. V shed 7 bases and J shed 4 bases, with 25 bases lying between them. CDR1 and CDR2 from the germline V gene are SEHNR and FQNEAQ (reference sequence). The CDR3 runs to 17 residues.

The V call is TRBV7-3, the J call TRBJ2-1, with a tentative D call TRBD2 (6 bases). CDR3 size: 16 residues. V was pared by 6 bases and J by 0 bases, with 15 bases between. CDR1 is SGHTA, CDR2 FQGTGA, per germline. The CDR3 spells CASRPLGSGSYNEQFF. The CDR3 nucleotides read TGTGCCAGCAGACCACTCGGGAGTGGCTCCTACAATGAGCAGTTCTTC.

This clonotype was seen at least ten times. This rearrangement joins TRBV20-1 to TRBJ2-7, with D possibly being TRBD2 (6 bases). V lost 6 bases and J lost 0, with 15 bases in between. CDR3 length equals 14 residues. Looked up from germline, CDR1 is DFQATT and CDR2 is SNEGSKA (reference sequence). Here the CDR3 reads CSAKIAAASYEQYF. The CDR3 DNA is TGCAGTGCAAAAATAGCGGCCGCCTCCTACGAGCAGTACTTC.

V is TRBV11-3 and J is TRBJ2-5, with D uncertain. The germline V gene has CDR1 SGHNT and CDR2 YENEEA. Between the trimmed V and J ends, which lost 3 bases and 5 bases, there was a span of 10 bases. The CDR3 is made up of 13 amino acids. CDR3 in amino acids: CASSFAPWETQYF. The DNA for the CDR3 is TGTGCCAGCAGCTTCGCCCCGTGGGAGACCCAGTACTTC.

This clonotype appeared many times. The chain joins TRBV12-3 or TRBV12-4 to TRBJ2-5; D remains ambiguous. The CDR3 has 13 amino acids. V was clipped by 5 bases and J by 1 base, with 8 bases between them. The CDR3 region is CASSDRAQETQYF. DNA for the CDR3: TGTGCCAGCAGTGACCGGGCCCAAGAGACCCAGTACTTC.

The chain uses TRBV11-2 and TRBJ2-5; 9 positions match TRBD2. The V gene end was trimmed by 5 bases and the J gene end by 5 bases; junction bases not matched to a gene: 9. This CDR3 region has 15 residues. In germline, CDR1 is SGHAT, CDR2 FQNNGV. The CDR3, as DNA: TGTGCCAGCAGCACCATACTAGCGGGTGGTGAGACCCAGTACTTC. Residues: CASSTILAGGETQYF.

CDR3 protein: CASRDGILSGNTIYF. The CDR3, as DNA: TGTGCCAGCCGGGACGGAATCCTCTCTGGAAACACCATATATTTT. The chain has TRBV12-3 or TRBV12-4 and TRBJ1-3, with D tentatively TRBD1 (5 bases). V lost 8 bases, J lost 0 bases, and 14 bases lay in between. The CDR3 covers 15 residues.

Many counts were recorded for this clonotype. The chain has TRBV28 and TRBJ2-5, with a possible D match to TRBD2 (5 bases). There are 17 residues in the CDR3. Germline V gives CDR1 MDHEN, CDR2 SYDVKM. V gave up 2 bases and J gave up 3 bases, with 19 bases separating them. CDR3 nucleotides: TGTGCCAGCAGTTTAAGGGTGGGGAGATCTAGGGAAGAGACCCAGTACTTC. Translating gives CASSLRVGRSREETQYF.

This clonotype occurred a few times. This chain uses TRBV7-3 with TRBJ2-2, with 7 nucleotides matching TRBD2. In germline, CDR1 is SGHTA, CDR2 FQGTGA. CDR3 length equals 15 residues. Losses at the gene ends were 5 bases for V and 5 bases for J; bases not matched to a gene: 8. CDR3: CASSTGRGGTGELFF. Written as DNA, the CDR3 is TGTGCCAGCAGCACGGGGAGGGGCGGAACCGGGGAGCTGTTTTTT.

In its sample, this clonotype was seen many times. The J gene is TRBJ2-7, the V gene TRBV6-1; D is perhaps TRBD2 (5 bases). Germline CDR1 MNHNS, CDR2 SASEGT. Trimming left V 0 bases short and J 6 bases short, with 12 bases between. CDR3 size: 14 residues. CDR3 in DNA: TGTGCCAGCAGTGAAGCCCCCGGGATTGCCGAGCAGTACTTC. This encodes CASSEAPGIAEQYF.